This is a list of T cell receptor beta chains from one sample in a study of blood T cell repertoires in COVID-19. Libraries were prepared by immunoSEQ multiplex PCR; TCRdb keeps only in-frame clonotypes and omits some of them. The sample contains 250,000 to 350,000 clones, approximately 85% of which appear only once. The sequenced material came from peripheral blood. The receptor set was obtained from a human donor with COVID-19, enrolled during active disease. The donor label of this sample is uncertain. The conserved cysteine and the conserved F or W are not part of the CDR3 here.

TRBJ2-7	TRBV7-3	ASSLGTGVSEQY
TRBJ1-2	TRBV28	ASSSHAPVDRGYGYT
TRBJ2-7	TRBV7-8	ASSHFREMYEQY
TRBJ1-1	TRBV6-5	ASSRGGGAAEAF
TRBJ1-5	TRBV5-1	ASSLNQGNQPQH
TRBJ2-2	TRBV30	AWSAGLAGNTGELF
TRBJ2-3	TRBV7-8	ASSLGPLGGTDTQY
TRBJ1-2	TRBV29-1	SVEVEGTGGHNYGYT
TRBJ1-1	TRBV2	ASSLKGGTEAF
TRBJ2-1	TRBV19	ASSTRGSYNEQF
TRBJ2-7	TRBV5-6	ASSWGLAGLEQY
TRBJ1-3	TRBV6-2/TRBV6-3	ASSYFPPTSSGNTIY
TRBJ1-4	TRBV28	ASSPTGAANEKLF
TRBJ2-7	TRBV10-1	ASGVKDSEPPRAYEQY
TRBJ2-2	TRBV7-6	ASSLAGGHTGELF
TRBJ1-1	TRBV3-1/TRBV3-2	ASSQDPQGAAEAF
TRBJ1-2	TRBV6-6	ASSYSQTDYGYT
TRBJ2-1	TRBV6-6	ASTKVSLAGGNEQF
TRBJ1-6	TRBV27	ASRLRSRSPLH
TRBJ1-2	TRBV19	ASSIDGQNYGYT
TRBJ2-6	TRBV9	ASTQEGTSGANVLT
TRBJ1-3	TRBV10-1	ASGRGPSGNTIY
TRBJ1-5	TRBV7-8	ASSLGTAPRRQPQH
TRBJ2-1	TRBV9	ASSVARGASRQF
TRBJ1-2	TRBV25-1	ASSNSGTGGLFGYGYT
TRBJ1-5	TRBV5-6	ASSYSNSNQPQH
TRBJ2-2	TRBV4-3	ASRGADGANTGELF
TRBJ1-5	TRBV28	ASSLGQGGRQPQH
TRBJ1-6	TRBV2	ASSGPNLGSPLH
TRBJ1-3	TRBV4-1	ASSQEASSSGNTIY
TRBJ2-3	TRBV7-2	ASSTSGRHTQY
TRBJ1-1	TRBV5-1	ASSRTGTGLVVRDLNTEAF
TRBJ2-5	TRBV9	ASSARQGAETQY
TRBJ2-7	TRBV10-3	AISEPRDLSYEQY
TRBJ1-1	TRBV4-2	ASSQDAQVNTEAF
TRBJ2-1	TRBV7-2	ASSPAPRFYNEQF
TRBJ2-1	TRBV6-2/TRBV6-3	ASSHRGEMLYNEQF
TRBJ2-1	TRBV7-6	ASTVGLADNEQF
TRBJ1-6	TRBV2	ASRERENSPLH
TRBJ1-5	TRBV19	ASSISRGKPQH
TRBJ2-7	TRBV11-3	ASSLEPGSYEQY
TRBJ1-6	TRBV7-2	ASSLVPEGSPLH
TRBJ2-1	TRBV19	ASARGAGGDNEQF
TRBJ2-1	TRBV10-2	ASSESWREGRKDEQF
TRBJ2-1	TRBV5-1	ASSRDRVNEQF
TRBJ2-7	TRBV27	ASSSEPGHLYEQY
TRBJ2-7	TRBV28	ASSLPGTGAYEQY
TRBJ2-3	TRBV9	ASSVDYYSTDTQY
TRBJ1-6	TRBV25-1	ASGSDKGNSPLH
TRBJ2-7	TRBV6-5	ASSRDNSYEQY
TRBJ2-1	TRBV6-5	ASSYGTISYNEQF
TRBJ2-1	TRBV28	ASSRLAGFNRGAVEQF
TRBJ1-2	TRBV6-1	ASSERSGLYGYT
TRBJ1-5	TRBV12-5	ASGLTVGRNQPQH
TRBJ2-1	TRBV19	ASSRAGTYNEQF
TRBJ1-1	TRBV2	ASSVRVMNTEAF
TRBJ1-2	TRBV28	ASSPTFYGYT
TRBJ2-3	TRBV9	ASSVRASAWRTDTQY
TRBJ2-1	TRBV29-1	SADTSGRYNEQF